One T cell receptor beta chain is described in this entry. This record comes from a study of blood T cell repertoires in COVID-19. The CDR3 runs 11 residues. Germline CDR1 and CDR2: SQVTM and ANQGSEA. Trimming shortened V by 7 bases and J by 10 bases, and 14 bases separated the two germline ends. In the study's own analysis: The assay estimated nucleated cells by amplifying reference gene primers. Measured with immunoSEQ multiplex PCR; TCRdb has only the in-frame clones, and not every one. That table supplies the V and J calls and clone size; D and trimming were determined from the DNA. The repertoire has about 210,000 clones, 88% of them found once; the top ten carry under 2%.

The sample consisted of peripheral blood. The chain carries TRBV29-1 and TRBJ2-1, with D perhaps TRBD2 (5 bases). This clonotype was sampled from a man between 65 and 79 years old with acute or convalescent COVID-19. CDR3 region: CSAQLEREQFF. For the CDR3, the DNA is TGCAGCGCCCAACTAGAACGAGAGCAGTTCTTC.